The clone carrying this T cell receptor (beta chain) was found once. Its antigen is not known. Using immunoSEQ multiplex PCR, the repertoire was profiled, and TCRdb retains in-frame clones only, with some absent. The sample has 84,000 or so clones; 80% to 90% are singletons. During the collection period, no donor immune events like infections were recorded. V lost 6 bases and J lost 2; bases outside the gene matches: 7. CDR3 length: 14 amino acids. Germline lookup yields CDR1 PRHDT and CDR2 FYEKMQ (reference sequence). This specimen belongs to a study of identifying expanded T cells in peripheral blood. Whole-study findings and limits: Differentially abundant clones: around 1.2 between replicates, just under 17 at around 14 days, approximately 18 at four.

The chain couples TRBV13 to TRBJ2-7; the match to TRBD1 covers 7 bases. The sequence was obtained from a person between 18 and 75 years old in good health. Sequencing used blood. The CDR3 sequence: CASRKQGQPYEQYF. DNA of the CDR3: TGTGCCAGCAGGAAACAGGGGCAACCCTACGAGCAGTACTTC.